Each of the 15 T cell receptor beta chains below was sequenced from the same sample in a study of T cells after somatic rescue of genetic block. Measured with immunoSEQ multiplex PCR; TCRdb has only the in-frame clones, and not every one. This sample has about 70,000 clones; roughly nine tenths occur once, and the top ten carry about 3%. The sample taken for sequencing was peripheral blood mononuclear cells (PBMCs). All receptors derive from a man aged 35-49 years.

This rearrangement joins TRBV19 to TRBJ1-3, with unresolved D. V lost 7 bases, J lost 7 bases, and 17 bases lay in between. This CDR3 is built from 14 residues. Per germline, CDR1 LNHDA and CDR2 SQIVND (reference sequence). CDR3 nucleotide sequence: TGTGCCAGTACCGCTGGGTTCGCCGGGAACACCATATATTTT. As protein: CASTAGFAGNTIYF.

The J gene is TRBJ2-7, the V gene TRBV7-6; perhaps TRBD1 as D (6 bases). The CDR3 is 15 residues long. Deletions cut 5 bases from V and 2 bases from J, with 16 bases between. Germline V lookup: CDR1 SGHVS, CDR2 FNYEAQ. The CDR3 DNA reads as TGTGCCAGCAGCCCAACTTCCGGGACAACCTACGAGCAGTACTTC. Residues: CASSPTSGTTYEQYF.

The J gene is TRBJ1-1, the V gene TRBV28; D call uncertain. The CDR3 sequence is 11 residues long. Germline loops: CDR1 MDHEN, CDR2 SYDVKM. Trimming stripped 3 bases from V and 9 bases from J, with 8 bases between. The CDR3: CASSLGRQAFF. CDR3 DNA sequence: TGTGCCAGCAGTTTGGGTCGTCAAGCTTTCTTT.

This clone turned up a few times. The CDR3 nucleotides read TGTGCCAGTAGCCGCTTGGAGGGGGTCACTGAAGCTTTCTTT. As protein: CASSRLEGVTEAFF. The chain carries TRBV19 and TRBJ1-1, with D possibly being TRBD1 (6 bases). Germline CDR1 reads LNHDA; CDR2 reads SQIVND (reference sequence). Trimming took 6 bases from V and 4 from J, leaving 15 bases between them. This CDR3 region has 14 residues.

The chain joins TRBV4-2 to TRBJ2-7, with D perhaps matching TRBD2 (7 bases). Germline V gene sequence: CDR1 LGHNA, CDR2 YNFKEQ. The CDR3 is made up of 15 amino acids. Trimming stripped 1 base from V and 4 bases from J, with 14 bases between. The CDR3 DNA reads TGTGCCAGCAGCCAAGTTGGCGGGGGCGGATACGAGCAGTACTTC. Residues: CASSQVGGGGYEQYF.

J is TRBJ1-2 and V is TRBV19; possibly TRBD1 for D (5 bases). The CDR3 has 14 residues. The V and J ends lost 5 bases and 8 bases respectively, with 18 bases between them. Germline CDR1 is LNHDA and CDR2 is SQIVND (reference sequence). CDR3 region: CASSPLAGRMGYTF. DNA of the CDR3: TGTGCCAGTAGTCCCCTCGCAGGGAGGATGGGCTACACCTTC.

V gene TRBV27 combines with J gene TRBJ1-6; 8 nucleotides match TRBD1. The germline gives CDR1 MNHEY, CDR2 SMNVEV (reference sequence). The CDR3 covers 17 residues. Trimming cost V 6 bases and J 0 bases; bases outside gene matches: 7. CDR3 sequence (DNA): TGTGCCAGCAGGTGGGACAGGACGAGCTCCTATAATTCACCCCTCCACTTT. Its protein is CASRWDRTSSYNSPLHF.

V gene TRBV27 combines with J gene TRBJ2-1; TRBD2 is a possible D gene (7 bases). CDR1 and CDR2 from the germline V gene are MNHEY and SMNVEV (reference sequence). This CDR3 spans 15 amino acids. V lost 8 bases to trimming and J lost 0 bases, with 14 bases between them. This CDR3 reads CASGEGGGSYNEQFF. For the CDR3, the DNA is TGTGCCAGCGGTGAAGGGGGGGGCTCCTACAATGAGCAGTTCTTC.

The chain links TRBV5-4 to TRBJ2-1, with D perhaps matching TRBD2 (6 bases). The CDR3 is 15 amino acids. CDR1 is SGHNT, CDR2 YYREEE, per germline (reference sequence). V dropped 5 bases and J dropped 2 bases, with 14 bases sitting between them. The CDR3 protein is CASRSLGGTYNEQFF. CDR3 DNA sequence: TGTGCCAGCAGGTCCCTGGGGGGAACCTACAATGAGCAGTTCTTC. The full variable domain, in which reference TRBV5-4 and TRBJ2-1 provide the parts outside the CDR3, is ETGVTQSPTHLIKTRGQQVTLRCSSQSGHNTVSWYQQALGQGPQFIFQYYREEENGRGNFPPRFSGLQFPNYSSELNVNALELDDSALYLCASRSLGGTYNEQFFGPGTRLTVL.

The count of this clone is one. V usage is TRBV19 and J usage is TRBJ2-2; D not resolved. Per the germline V gene, CDR1 is LNHDA and CDR2 is SQIVND (reference sequence). The CDR3 runs 14 residues. Trimming took off 2 bases at V and 4 bases at J, with 8 bases between the two ends. The CDR3 sequence: CASSIYSRTGELFF. The CDR3 nucleotides read TGTGCCAGTAGTATATACTCGCGCACCGGGGAGCTGTTTTTT.

This chain connects TRBV4-2 to TRBJ2-7; 7 positions match TRBD1. Germline V CDR1 and CDR2: LGHNA, YNFKEQ. The CDR3 has 13 residues. With V trimmed by 4 bases and J by 5 bases, 5 bases remained unmatched. In nucleotides, the CDR3 is TGTGCCAGCAGCCGGACACAGGGGCACGAGCAGTACTTC. This encodes CASSRTQGHEQYF.

The J gene is TRBJ2-2, the V gene TRBV6-6, with 7 nucleotides matching TRBD2. Germline CDR1 is MNHNY and CDR2 is SVGAGI (reference sequence). With 10 bases clipped from V and 3 bases from J, the junction kept 11 bases outside the gene matches. The CDR3 loop spans 15 amino acids. The DNA of the CDR3 is TGTGCCACCATTTGGGGGGAGGGATACACCGGGGAGCTGTTTTTT. It is translated as CATIWGEGYTGELFF.

The rearrangement uses TRBV2 and TRBJ2-2; D possibly corresponds to TRBD1 (5 bases). V was clipped by 6 bases and J by 4 bases, with 18 bases between them. Germline CDR1 SNHLY, CDR2 FYNNEI. The CDR3 covers 16 residues. As DNA, the CDR3 is TGTGCCAGCAGCGGGCTGGTGGCAGGGTCCACCGGGGAGCTGTTTTTT. It encodes CASSGLVAGSTGELFF.

The chain recombines TRBV2 with TRBJ2-2; the D is unclear. This CDR3 has 14 amino acids. Germline V gene data show CDR1 as SNHLY and CDR2 as FYNNEI. Trimming cost V 3 bases and J 2 bases, with 7 bases left between them. The CDR3 nucleotides read TGTGCCAGCAGTGACCAGATTAACACCGGGGAGCTGTTTTTT. It encodes CASSDQINTGELFF. Drawing the rest from reference TRBV2 and TRBJ2-2, the complete variable domain is EPEVTQTPSHQVTQMGQEVILRCVPISNHLYFYWYRQILGQKVEFLVSFYNNEISEKSEIFDDQFSVERPDGSNFTLKIRSTKLEDSAMYFCASSDQINTGELFFGEGSRLTVL.

This clone was seen a single time. The chain couples TRBV4-1 to TRBJ2-5, with D perhaps matching TRBD1 (5 bases). Germline CDR1 MGHRA, CDR2 YSYEKL. This CDR3 has 15 residues. V lost 3 bases and J 3 bases, leaving 14 bases between the germline ends. This CDR3 is CASSQTSQEKETQYF. In DNA, the CDR3 is TGCGCCAGCAGCCAGACCTCACAGGAGAAAGAGACCCAGTACTTC.